Listed below are T cell receptor beta chains from one sample, sequenced in a study of tumor-infiltrating lymphocytes in primary liver carcinoma. TCRdb reanalysed the multiplex PCR reads using MiXCR and keeps one entry per CDR3 protein. The sample has more than 45,000 distinct CDR3 sequences; around three quarters are singletons. The sample was liver tumor tissue from sampling region 3. The receptor set was obtained from a middle-aged man with primary liver carcinoma and hepatitis B virus infection. CDR3s include the opening cysteine and the closing phenylalanine or tryptophan. The D gene is left open where the match is weak. Clone sizes are given selectively: once, few, many, or a class where the clone is expanded.

TRBJ2-3,TRBV12-3/TRBV12-4,TRBD2,.,TGTGCCAGCAGTAAACTAGCGGAAGGAGAAGATATGCAGTATTTT,CASSKLAEGEDMQYF
TRBJ1-1,TRBV6-5,.,.,TGTGTCAGCAGTTACGGAGGTAGTAACACTGAAGCTTTCTTT,CVSSYGGSNTEAFF
TRBJ2-1,TRBV6-5,.,.,TGTGCCACCAGTTACTCCTGGGGGACCTACGAGCAGTTCTTC,CATSYSWGTYEQFF
TRBJ2-1,TRBV4-2,.,.,TGTGCCAGCAGCCAGGATGTTAACATCGTGGATGAGCAGTTCTTC,CASSQDVNIVDEQFF
TRBJ2-7,TRBV12-3/TRBV12-4,TRBD2,once,TGTGTCAGCAGTTTGGGAGGGTACTCCAGCGAGCAGTACTTC,CVSSLGGYSSEQYF
TRBJ2-5,TRBV29-1,.,.,TGCAGCGTTTGGGCGGTGGGAGTGGGCCAAGAGACCCAATACTTC,CSVWAVGVGQETQYF
TRBJ2-1,TRBV11-3,.,.,TGTGCCAGCAGCCCACGCCAGGGGCCCAATGAGCAGTTCTTC,CASSPRQGPNEQFF
TRBJ2-7,TRBV29-1,TRBD2,.,TGTAGCCTTGAAGACCTAGCGGGAGTTTCCGAGCAGTACTTC,CSLEDLAGVSEQYF
TRBJ2-1,TRBV11-2,.,.,TGTGCCAGCAGAGAGAGGGCGAGTAATACGAATGAGCAATTCTTC,CASRERASNTNEQFF
TRBJ2-5,TRBV2,.,.,TGTGACAGCGCTCCGGGGGAGACCCAGTACTTC,CDSAPGETQYF